These T cell receptor beta chains were read from a single sample in a study of blood T cell repertoires in COVID-19. Generated by immunoSEQ multiplex PCR, the TCRdb table keeps only in-frame clones and is missing some. The repertoire consists of 200,000 to 250,000 clones, with around 83% occurring once and the leading ten covering roughly 7%. The sample comprised peripheral blood. The source of these receptors is a woman aged 45-65 years with acute or convalescent COVID-19. CDR3s leave out the opening cysteine and the closing phenylalanine or tryptophan. The order of the fields is clone size, J gene, CDR3 length, V gene, CDR3 protein. The size of a clone is reported for some rows only, either as once, few or many, or as a class for expanded clones.

>NA|TRBJ2-7|11|TRBV19
ASSPQGQTEQY
>NA|TRBJ2-5|12|TRBV2
ASSAGTGRETQY
>few|TRBJ1-5|14|TRBV4-1
ASSPTWTGNNQPQH
>NA|TRBJ2-3|12|TRBV19
ATQTSGRTDTQY
>NA|TRBJ2-4|13|TRBV2
ASREGLVGKNIQY
>NA|TRBJ2-5|14|TRBV10-3
AISERTGLLGETQY
>NA|TRBJ1-4|13|TRBV4-3
ASSQDGATNEKLF
>NA|TRBJ2-3|15|TRBV4-3
ASSQDAPGGSADTQY
>NA|TRBJ1-4|12|TRBV19
ASSIGGLSEKLF
>NA|TRBJ2-5|14|TRBV6-1
ASSEVPGTSPETQY
>NA|TRBJ2-1|15|TRBV30
AWSPHLTNRKYNEQF
>NA|TRBJ2-3|14|TRBV3-1/TRBV3-2
ASSLTGTSISDTQY
>NA|TRBJ2-1|12|TRBV6-5
ASTPLAGGNEQF
>few|TRBJ1-1|14|TRBV14
ASSQGARTLNTEAF
>NA|TRBJ1-5|13|TRBV3-1/TRBV3-2
ASSPLGGAAQPQH
>once|TRBJ1-1|12|TRBV2
ASRQPGMNTEAF
>NA|TRBJ1-1|11|TRBV4-1
ASSRSQDTEAF
>NA|TRBJ1-5|11|TRBV7-8
ASSRTGIQPQH
>many|TRBJ2-1|9|TRBV5-1
ASSLLEEQF
>NA|TRBJ2-2|13|TRBV10-1
ASSSGTEYTGELF
>NA|TRBJ2-6|14|TRBV7-2
ASSFTGNVGANVLT
>NA|TRBJ1-5|12|TRBV7-6
ASSLEGINQPQH
>once|TRBJ2-1|11|TRBV2
ASIAAPRSEQF
>NA|TRBJ2-7|9|TRBV20-1
SATATYEQY
>NA|TRBJ1-5|13|TRBV2
ASLPEGLGNQPQH
>NA|TRBJ2-7|12|TRBV6-5
ASRSIRGSYEQY
>NA|TRBJ2-7|14|TRBV4-3
ASSQTHLASSYEQY
>NA|TRBJ1-1|12|TRBV30
AWSGVRGWTEAF
>NA|TRBJ2-5|15|TRBV5-1
ASSLGDRVLSVETQY
>NA|TRBJ2-7|9|TRBV28
ASRTGFEQY
>NA|TRBJ2-1|13|TRBV28
ASSPATQGHNEQF
>NA|TRBJ1-1|13|TRBV4-1
ASSRGGFPGTEAF
>few|TRBJ1-2|11|TRBV6-5
ASSYLEPRGYT
>NA|TRBJ1-3|13|TRBV5-5
ASKRDTLSGNTIY
>NA|TRBJ1-1|10|TRBV5-6
ASSLLDRGLF
>NA|TRBJ1-5|12|TRBV28
ASSQNRYNQPQH
>NA|TRBJ2-2|13|TRBV5-8
ASSLNSGRTGELF
>once|TRBJ1-5|12|TRBV18
ASRPGQGNQPQH
>NA|TRBJ1-6|14|TRBV28
ASKRFTRSSFSPLH
>once|TRBJ1-5|14|TRBV15
ATSRERTEGDQPQH
>NA|TRBJ1-6|14|TRBV3-1/TRBV3-2
ASSQDVRPGNSPLH